This TCR beta chain is from a study of cytomegalovirus exposure and HLA in healthy donors. The method was immunoSEQ multiplex PCR; TCRdb's version includes in-frame clones alone and lacks a portion of them. Of approximately 120,000 clones listed, 94% are singletons. This CDR3 contains 18 residues. The germline gives CDR1 SGHNT, CDR2 YYREEE (reference sequence). V was cut by 7 bases and J by 2 bases, with 28 bases left in between. Material for sequencing was PBMCs. This chain uses TRBV5-4 with TRBJ2-7; maybe TRBD2 (6 bases). The receptor's source is a woman between 18 and 29 years old in good health and CMV-seronegative. In DNA, the CDR3 is TGTGCCAGCGCGGCATTGTCGAAGGCTGCGGGACGTCCCTACGAGCAGTACTTC. Amino acid sequence: CASAALSKAAGRPYEQYF.